This section outlines one T cell receptor (beta chain) sequence together with its context. CDR3 size: 13 residues. Germline V lookup: CDR1 MNHEY, CDR2 SVGAGI. Trimming removed 6 bases from V and 4 bases from J, with 10 bases in between. These data come from a study of CD8 T cells in Susac syndrome. Controls comprised healthy donors matched for age and sex. The CD8+ and CD4+ T cells were isolated magnetically using a negative isolation approach, whereas the TEMRA cells were enriched by FACS. With random hexamers, about 0.5 to 1 ug RNA was reverse transcribed. The TCR beta CDR3 was amplified by immunoSEQ multiplex PCR across 54 Vbeta, 13 Jbeta. TCRdb re-analysed the immunoSEQ multiplex PCR reads in MiXCR, keeping a single row per CDR3 protein. Seen here are some 190,000 distinct CDR3 sequences, roughly 95% observed once, and the top ten hold 0.08% to 0.11%.

The specimen was CD4+ T cells from PBMCs. This TCR was recovered from a human donor in good health. V is TRBV6-5 and J is TRBJ2-1; no reliable D call. CDR3 residues: CASSRDVYNEQFF. CDR3 nucleotides: TGTGCCAGCAGCCGTGACGTTTACAATGAGCAGTTCTTC.